One sample yielded the 4 T cell receptor beta chains listed below, sequenced in a study of T cell clonality in common variable immunodeficiency. Produced via immunoSEQ multiplex PCR; TCRdb's table is partial and in-frame only. The sample shows about 40,000 clones, no singletons; the ten largest hold about 3%. Specimen: peripheral blood mononuclear cells. Receptors originate from a person aged 18 to 75 in good health.

This clone was seen ten or more times. The read falls 3 residues short of the CDR3 end, and the missing part is taken from the germline J gene. The V and J genes are TRBV5-1 and TRBJ2-7; 9 bases map to TRBD2. Germline V lookup: CDR1 SGHRS, CDR2 YFSETQ. The CDR3 length is 15 residues. V gave up 0 bases and J gave up 5 bases; unmatched junction bases: 6. CDR3 loop: CASSLVAGGMNEQYF. CDR3 DNA (partial): TGCGCCAGCAGCTTGGTTGCGGGGGGGATGAACGAG.

This clone has a count of ten or more. The read finishes 3 residues shy of the CDR3 end, and the germline J gene is used to complete it. The V and J genes are TRBV30 and TRBJ1-6; the D is unclear. The germline V gene encodes CDR1 GTSNPN and CDR2 SVGIG (reference sequence). V lost 4 bases, J lost 7 bases, and 8 bases lay in between. This CDR3 spans 12 amino acids. The CDR3 spells CAWNSFNSPLHF. CDR3 DNA, as far as it was read: TGTGCCTGGAACAGTTTCAATTCACCC.

At least ten counts were recorded for this clone. The read terminates 3 residues ahead of where the CDR3 ends, so the germline J gene completes it. J is TRBJ2-7 and V is TRBV9; the match to TRBD1 covers 7 bases. The CDR3 runs 14 residues. CDR1 SGDLS and CDR2 YYNGEE come from the germline V gene. The J segment lost 2 bases and the V segment lost 4 bases, leaving 6 bases of the junction unmatched. This CDR3 is CASSPGQSTYEQYF. The part of the CDR3 DNA that was read is TGTGCCAGCAGCCCGGGACAGTCCACCTACGAG.

This clone has ten or more counts. The chain's CDR3 is CASSPLAGSSYNEQFF. The covered CDR3 bases are TGTGCCAGCAGCCCCCTAGCGGGGAGCTCCTACAATGAG. The genes are TRBV7-7 and TRBJ2-1; 9 bases map to TRBD2. From the germline J gene comes the end of the CDR3, since the read stops 3 residues before it. Germline CDR1 SSHAT, CDR2 FNYEAQ (reference sequence). This CDR3 is built from 16 residues. V trimming: 5 bases; J trimming: 0 bases; junction bases outside the gene matches: 5.